These 16 T cell receptor beta chains originate from one sample sequenced in a study of cytomegalovirus exposure and HLA in healthy donors. Primers included in the PCR were 60 Vbeta and 13 Jbeta primers. Produced via immunoSEQ multiplex PCR; TCRdb's table is partial and in-frame only. Here the sample spans fewer than 150,000 clones, roughly 76% being singletons. The sequenced sample consisted of PBMCs. The receptors come from a female donor in good health and CMV-seronegative.

This chain joins TRBV15 and TRBJ1-1; no firm D call. The CDR3 runs to 13 residues. V lost 0 bases and J lost 10, with 12 bases in between. Germline loops: CDR1 LNHNV, CDR2 YYDKDF (reference sequence). CDR3 sequence: CATSRDYPETAFF. CDR3 bases: TGTGCCACCAGCAGAGATTATCCGGAGACAGCTTTCTTT.

This sequence joins TRBV18 and TRBJ2-7; 7 bases are shared with TRBD1. The V and J ends lost 0 bases and 0 bases, in that order; junction bases with no gene match: 2. Germline V CDR1 and CDR2: KGHSH, LQKENI. The CDR3 is 15 amino acids. This CDR3 is CASSPPGTDSYEQYF. For the CDR3, the DNA is TGTGCCAGCTCACCACCCGGGACAGACTCCTACGAGCAGTACTTC. The full variable domain, completed using reference TRBV18 and TRBJ2-7, is NAGVMQNPRHLVRRRGQEARLRCSPMKGHSHVYWYRQLPEEGLKFMVYLQKENIIDESGMPKERFSAEFPKEGPSILRIQQVVRGDSAAYFCASSPPGTDSYEQYFGPGTRLTVT.

This sequence joins TRBV6-4 and TRBJ2-1; D possibly corresponds to TRBD2 (6 bases). The germline CDR1 and CDR2 sequences are MRHNA and SNTAGT. Trimming took off 3 bases at V and 3 bases at J, with 12 bases between the two ends. The CDR3 runs 15 residues. For the CDR3, the DNA is TGTGCCAGCAGTGAGTTCGGGCGGGACTACAATGAGCAGTTCTTC. Translation: CASSEFGRDYNEQFF.

This clone was found once. The rearrangement links TRBV28 to TRBJ1-5; 8 nucleotides match TRBD1. The CDR3 is 13 residues long. V was pared by 6 bases and J by 5 bases, with 3 bases of the junction left unmatched. Germline CDR1 is MDHEN and CDR2 is SYDVKM. CDR3 sequence (DNA): TGTGCCAGCAGACTGACAGGGGATCAGCCCCAGCATTTT. Protein: CASRLTGDQPQHF. Together with reference TRBV28 and TRBJ1-5, the CDR3 gives the full variable domain: DVKVTQSSRYLVKRTGEKVFLECVQDMDHENMFWYRQDPGLGLRLIYFSYDVKMKEKGDIPEGYSVSREKKERFSLILESASTNQTSMYLCASRLTGDQPQHFGDGTRLSIL.

V gene TRBV25-1 combines with J gene TRBJ1-5; D may be TRBD1 (6 bases). The CDR3 length is 15 residues. Per germline, CDR1 MGHDK and CDR2 SYGVNS. V dropped 4 bases and J dropped 6 bases, with 16 bases sitting between them. The chain's CDR3 is CASSGGRGGSQPQHF. In DNA, the CDR3 is TGTGCCAGCAGTGGGGGCAGGGGAGGGAGTCAGCCCCAGCATTTT.

V usage is TRBV2 and J usage is TRBJ2-7; 11 nucleotides align to TRBD1. CDR1 and CDR2 from the germline V gene are SNHLY and FYNNEI. This CDR3 has 14 residues. With 6 bases clipped from V and 0 bases from J, the junction kept 1 base outside the gene matches. In DNA form, the CDR3 reads TGTGCCAGCAGGGGACAGGGGGTCTCCTACGAGCAGTACTTC. Translated, it gives CASRGQGVSYEQYF.

The chain joins TRBV5-6 to TRBJ2-2, with 7 positions matching TRBD1. From germline, CDR1 is SGHDT and CDR2 YYEEEE. The J segment lost 4 bases and the V segment lost 3 bases, leaving 6 bases of the junction unmatched. This CDR3 region has 15 residues. The CDR3 loop is CASSSWYRGTGELFF. The CDR3 bases are TGTGCCAGCAGCTCGTGGTACAGGGGCACCGGGGAGCTGTTTTTT.

The chain recombines TRBV19 with TRBJ2-1, with D perhaps matching TRBD1 (6 bases). This CDR3 spans 15 amino acids. V was cut by 6 bases and J by 2 bases, with 14 bases left in between. CDR1 and CDR2 (germline): LNHDA, SQIVND (reference sequence). CDR3 nucleotide sequence: TGTGCCAGTAGCTTACAGGGATTCACCTACAATGAGCAGTTCTTC. It specifies CASSLQGFTYNEQFF.

The rearrangement uses TRBV10-3 and TRBJ1-1; TRBD1 is a possible D gene (5 bases). V lost 0 bases and J 3 bases, leaving 8 bases between the germline ends. CDR1 and CDR2 (germline): ENHRY, SYGVKD. The CDR3 covers 14 residues. CDR3 region: CAISESQGYTEAFF. The DNA of the CDR3 is TGTGCCATCAGTGAGTCGCAGGGTTACACTGAAGCTTTCTTT.

The chain is built from TRBV10-3 and TRBJ1-1; no clear D gene. Trimming pared 7 bases from V and 1 base from J, leaving 16 bases between. Germline V gene sequence: CDR1 ENHRY, CDR2 SYGVKD. There are 15 residues in the CDR3. The CDR3 bases are TGTGCCATCACCCCCGGCGGGCTGAGGAACACTGAAGCTTTCTTT. Encoded protein: CAITPGGLRNTEAFF.

This chain links TRBV5-1 with TRBJ2-1; 8 bases map to TRBD1. V lost 4 bases to trimming and J lost 9 bases; unmatched junction nucleotides: 9. Germline V gene lookup returns CDR1 SGHRS and CDR2 YFSETQ. The CDR3 is made up of 14 amino acids. The chain's CDR3 is CASSTGQGGGEQFF. The CDR3 region has the DNA TGCGCCAGCAGCACCGGACAGGGCGGCGGTGAGCAGTTCTTC.

The chain links TRBV25-1 to TRBJ2-3; D possibly corresponds to TRBD1 (6 bases). The CDR3 spans 15 residues. V was trimmed by 8 bases and J by 1 base, leaving 16 bases between them. Germline CDR1 reads MGHDK; CDR2 reads SYGVNS. CDR3 residues: CASARQAAGTDTQYF. CDR3 DNA sequence: TGTGCCAGCGCCCGACAGGCCGCGGGCACAGATACGCAGTATTTT.

Only a few counts were recorded for this clone. The chain has TRBV6-4 and TRBJ2-3; 11 nucleotides match TRBD2. This CDR3 is 16 amino acids long. V lost 2 bases and J lost 1; bases outside the gene matches: 2. Germline V gives CDR1 MRHNA, CDR2 SNTAGT. For the CDR3, the DNA is TGTGCCAGCAGTGACACTAGCGGGAGCGGCACAGATACGCAGTATTTT. As protein: CASSDTSGSGTDTQYF.

This clone appeared a single time. J is TRBJ2-4 and V is TRBV19, with D possibly being TRBD1 (6 bases). This CDR3 has 14 residues. CDR1 is LNHDA and CDR2 is SQIVND in the germline V gene (reference sequence). Between the trimmed V and J ends, which lost 3 bases and 6 bases, there was a span of 12 bases. Here the CDR3 DNA reads TGTGCCAGTAGTATTCGTCAGGGGAGAAACATTCAGTACTTC. Translated, it gives CASSIRQGRNIQYF. Based on the CDR3 plus reference TRBV19 and TRBJ2-4, the full variable domain is DGGITQSPKYLFRKEGQNVTLSCEQNLNHDAMYWYRQDPGQGLRLIYYSQIVNDFQKGDIAEGYSVSREKKESFPLTVTSAQKNPTAFYLCASSIRQGRNIQYFGAGTRLSVL.

This chain links TRBV6-5 with TRBJ1-2, with TRBD1 matching 7 bases. Germline V gene data show CDR1 as MNHEY and CDR2 as SVGAGI. The CDR3 runs 15 residues. Trimming at V came to 6 bases and at J to 8 bases, leaving 15 bases not matched to a gene. The CDR3 DNA is TGTGCCAGCAGGCCTCCAGTAGAGGGGGCGGGAGGCTACACCTTC. As protein: CASRPPVEGAGGYTF.

This chain connects TRBV27 to TRBJ2-3; D perhaps matches TRBD2 (6 bases). The germline V gene has CDR1 MNHEY and CDR2 SMNVEV (reference sequence). The CDR3 totals 15 residues. V lost 3 bases to trimming and J lost 3 bases, with 13 bases between them. Here the CDR3 reads CASSFDGRGTDTQYF. DNA for the CDR3: TGTGCCAGCAGTTTCGACGGCCGGGGGACAGATACGCAGTATTTT.